Shown below are 25 T cell receptor beta chains from a single sample sequenced in a study of blood T cell repertoires in COVID-19. Method: immunoSEQ multiplex PCR; TCRdb's copy keeps in-frame clones and lacks some. The sample contains approximately 170,000 clones, over 75% of which appear only once. Sequences were obtained from PBMCs or T cells enriched from blood (not recorded which). The receptors were gathered from a man aged 35 to 55 who had recovered from COVID-19.

The CDR3 here is CASSRPGAPEKQYF. The CDR3, as DNA: TGCGCCAGCAGCCGACCAGGGGCCCCCGAAAAGCAGTACTTC. The chain recombines TRBV5-1 with TRBJ2-7; D is possibly TRBD1 (6 bases). The CDR3 is 14 amino acids. V dropped 4 bases and J dropped 8 bases, with 19 bases sitting between them. Germline-derived CDR1 and CDR2 are SGHRS and YFSETQ.

The J gene is TRBJ1-2, the V gene TRBV20-1; D may be TRBD1 (6 bases). V lost 6 bases and J 10 bases, leaving 15 bases between the germline ends. CDR3 length: 11 amino acids. Germline loops: CDR1 DFQATT, CDR2 SNEGSKA (reference sequence). In DNA, the CDR3 is TGCAGTGCGGGTAGAGACAGGATCTACACCTTC. Residues: CSAGRDRIYTF.

This chain connects TRBV6-5 to TRBJ1-1; no clear D. This CDR3 has 15 residues. Germline V gene lookup returns CDR1 MNHEY and CDR2 SVGAGI. The V and J ends lost 6 bases and 3 bases respectively, with 17 bases between them. CDR3 sequence reads: CASRRPPNRDTEAFF. The CDR3 DNA sequence: TGTGCCAGCAGACGCCCCCCGAATCGGGACACTGAAGCTTTCTTT.

The J gene is TRBJ2-1, the V gene TRBV5-1, with a possible D match to TRBD1 (5 bases). V lost 4 bases and J lost 5, with 13 bases in between. The CDR3 sequence is 14 residues long. CDR1 SGHRS and CDR2 YFSETQ come from the germline V gene. The CDR3 spells CASSAGRQNNEQFF. The CDR3 DNA sequence: TGCGCCAGCAGCGCAGGGCGACAAAACAATGAGCAGTTCTTC.

The rearrangement uses TRBV10-1 and TRBJ2-3; D ambiguous. The CDR3 is 14 residues long. Germline assignment: CDR1 WNHNN and CDR2 SYGVQD (reference sequence). Trimming took off 4 bases at V and 1 base at J, with 9 bases between the two ends. CDR3 sequence: CASSVRLRTDTQYF. DNA for the CDR3: TGCGCCAGCAGTGTCCGACTTCGCACAGATACGCAGTATTTT.

This clone has only a few counts. The chain carries TRBV5-5 and TRBJ1-1, with no clear D. From germline, CDR1 is SGHKS and CDR2 YYEKEE (reference sequence). V lost 4 bases and J lost 7, with 14 bases in between. This CDR3 has 13 amino acids. The CDR3: CASSQQGGNEAFF. CDR3 bases: TGTGCCAGCAGCCAACAAGGAGGAAATGAAGCTTTCTTT.

The chain carries TRBV30 and TRBJ2-3; possibly TRBD2 for D (6 bases). Germline assignment: CDR1 GTSNPN and CDR2 SVGIG (reference sequence). This CDR3 contains 15 residues. Trimming removed 5 bases at V and 0 bases at J, with 15 bases between. This CDR3 is CAWSVGGSSTDTQYF. DNA for the CDR3: TGTGCCTGGTCGGTAGGAGGGTCTAGCACAGATACGCAGTATTTT.

The chain couples TRBV19 to TRBJ2-7; TRBD2 agrees at 8 bases. Germline CDR1 reads LNHDA; CDR2 reads SQIVND (reference sequence). The CDR3 length is 14 residues. The V and J ends lost 6 bases and 3 bases, in that order; junction bases with no gene match: 7. The CDR3: CASSLGSGGYEQYF. The CDR3, as DNA: TGTGCCAGTAGCCTTGGCAGCGGGGGCTACGAGCAGTACTTC.

J is TRBJ2-1 and V is TRBV9; 14 nucleotides align to TRBD2. This CDR3 has 19 amino acids. V was clipped by 3 bases and J by 0 bases; unmatched bases: 8. Germline V gene lookup returns CDR1 SGDLS and CDR2 YYNGEE. The CDR3 DNA is TGTGCCAGCAGCGACCGGACTAGCGGGGGGTTCAGCTCCTACAATGAGCAGTTCTTC. Translating gives CASSDRTSGGFSSYNEQFF.

The J gene is TRBJ1-2, the V gene TRBV5-1; 8 positions agree with TRBD1. This CDR3 has 14 residues. Germline V lookup: CDR1 SGHRS, CDR2 YFSETQ. V was clipped by 3 bases and J by 6 bases; unmatched bases: 7. CDR3 residues: CASSYGQGLDGYTF. The CDR3 DNA reads TGCGCCAGCAGCTACGGACAGGGCCTCGATGGCTACACCTTC.

J is TRBJ1-5 and V is TRBV24-1; D gene ambiguous. CDR1 is KGHDR, CDR2 SFDVKD, per germline. The CDR3 length is 12 residues. Trimming left V 4 bases short and J 3 bases short, with 3 bases between. This chain's CDR3 is CATSDFNQPQHF. The CDR3 nucleotides read TGTGCCACCAGTGACTTCAATCAGCCCCAGCATTTT.

The chain joins TRBV11-2 to TRBJ2-3, with TRBD2 matching 9 bases. The CDR3 consists of 16 residues. The J segment lost 5 bases and the V segment lost 2 bases, leaving 8 bases of the junction unmatched. The germline V gene has CDR1 SGHAT and CDR2 FQNNGV. The CDR3 DNA reads as TGTGCCAGCAGCTTACGTCCCGCGGGGGGGGGAGATACGCAGTATTTT. It is translated as CASSLRPAGGGDTQYF.

This clone has a single count. The chain joins TRBV5-6 to TRBJ2-5; weak D call: TRBD2 (5 bases). The CDR3 has 14 amino acids. The germline V and J ends were trimmed by 3 bases and 4 bases, with 13 bases remaining between them. The germline gives CDR1 SGHDT, CDR2 YYEEEE. The CDR3: CASSSRDLGETQYF. The CDR3 DNA reads as TGTGCCAGCAGCTCTCGGGATCTGGGAGAGACCCAGTACTTC.

This chain joins TRBV27 and TRBJ1-6; 12 bases fit TRBD1. V was pared by 1 base and J by 7 bases, with 5 bases of the junction left unmatched. CDR1 and CDR2 from the germline V gene are MNHEY and SMNVEV (reference sequence). The CDR3 runs to 17 residues. Here the CDR3 DNA reads TGTGCCAGCAGTTTATACGGGACAGGGGGCCAAAATTCACCCCTCCACTTT. This encodes CASSLYGTGGQNSPLHF.

The V and J genes are TRBV9 and TRBJ1-6, with D perhaps TRBD1 (5 bases). This CDR3 has 13 residues. Looked up from germline, CDR1 is SGDLS and CDR2 is YYNGEE. Trimming took off 0 bases at V and 13 bases at J, with 11 bases between the two ends. The CDR3: CASSVDPKGPLHF. The CDR3 DNA sequence: TGTGCCAGCAGCGTAGACCCAAAGGGGCCCCTCCACTTT.

The chain uses TRBV10-2 and TRBJ2-3, with 8 bases aligning to TRBD2. V lost 3 bases to trimming and J lost 6 bases; unmatched junction nucleotides: 11. This CDR3 is built from 16 residues. From germline, CDR1 is WSHSY and CDR2 SAAADI. CDR3 nucleotides: TGCGCCAGCAGTGACGGCGGGCGGGGGGCGAGGGATACGCAGTATTTT. It translates to CASSDGGRGARDTQYF.

The J gene is TRBJ1-6, the V gene TRBV3-1 (or the pseudogene TRBV3-2); 7 positions match TRBD1. Trimming cost V 4 bases and J 10 bases; bases outside gene matches: 13. This CDR3 comprises 16 residues. Germline V lookup: CDR1 LGHDT, CDR2 YNNKEL (reference sequence). This CDR3 is CASSPLGTEGGSPLHF. DNA for the CDR3: TGTGCCAGCAGCCCCCTCGGGACAGAGGGCGGCTCACCCCTCCACTTT.

V gene TRBV10-2 combines with J gene TRBJ2-5; no firm D call. The V gene lost 9 bases and the J gene lost 5 bases, with 10 bases spanning the gap. The length of the CDR3 is 11 residues. Germline loops: CDR1 WSHSY, CDR2 SAAADI. The CDR3, as DNA: TGCGCCAGTCAAATGTTCGAGACCCAGTACTTC. Translating gives CASQMFETQYF.

The chain links TRBV24-1 to TRBJ1-1, with a possible D match to TRBD1 (5 bases). Germline V CDR1 and CDR2: KGHDR, SFDVKD. The CDR3 extends over 15 amino acids. Between the trimmed V and J ends, which lost 2 bases and 9 bases, there was a span of 18 bases. CDR3 in DNA: TGTGCCACCAGTGATTACCTCGGGGGAGTTTCGAAAGCTTTCTTT. It translates to CATSDYLGGVSKAFF.

V gene TRBV7-9 combines with J gene TRBJ2-2, with D tentatively TRBD1 (6 bases). The V and J ends lost 0 bases and 13 bases respectively, with 9 bases between them. There are 12 residues in the CDR3. Germline CDR1 SEHNR, CDR2 FQNEAQ (reference sequence). DNA for the CDR3: TGTGCCAGCAGCTTAGCACAGGGAAGGCTGTTTTTT. It encodes CASSLAQGRLFF.

There are a few counts of this clone. V usage is TRBV5-1 and J usage is TRBJ2-1; no firm D call. This CDR3 is built from 15 residues. Trimming left V 3 bases short and J 0 bases short, with 10 bases between. Germline V CDR1 and CDR2: SGHRS, YFSETQ. This CDR3 is CASSSDSGSYNEQFF. The CDR3, as DNA: TGCGCCAGCAGCTCCGACTCTGGCTCCTACAATGAGCAGTTCTTC.

For this clone: Other DNA sequences from this sample encode an identical CDR3 as well. The chain couples TRBV5-1 to TRBJ2-3; maybe TRBD1 (6 bases). Germline assignment: CDR1 SGHRS and CDR2 YFSETQ. Trimming stripped 0 bases from V and 3 bases from J, with 8 bases between. This CDR3 has 14 amino acids. CDR3 sequence (DNA): TGCGCCAGCAGCTTGGGACAGGATACAGATACGCAGTATTTT. It specifies CASSLGQDTDTQYF.

This clone was detected ten times or more. The chain employs TRBV7-9 and TRBJ2-1, with 16 bases identical to TRBD2. The CDR3 consists of 17 residues. Germline trimming cut 4 bases from V and 5 bases from J; bases unmatched to any gene: 5. Germline values: CDR1 SEHNR, CDR2 FQNEAQ (reference sequence). The CDR3 coding sequence is TGTGCCAGCAGCTCCGGGACTAGCGGGGGGGCAGACAATGAGCAGTTCTTC. Encoded protein: CASSSGTSGGADNEQFF.

The chain has TRBV3-1 (or the pseudogene TRBV3-2) and TRBJ1-1; D is undetermined. Trimming left V 3 bases short and J 2 bases short, with 7 bases between. The CDR3 runs 13 residues. CDR1 is LGHDT, CDR2 YNNKEL, per germline (reference sequence). The CDR3 nucleotides are TGTGCCAGCAGCCAGGGCCGTAACACTGAAGCTTTCTTT. Translating gives CASSQGRNTEAFF.

Only a few counts were recorded for this clone. V is TRBV21-1 and J is TRBJ1-4; no check of the table's D call, TRBD1, against the DNA was made. TRBV21-1 is a known pseudogene. The CDR3 loop spans 9 amino acids. The CDR3 DNA reads TGTGCCAGTCATCCAGTACTGTTTTTT. Encoded protein: CASHPVLFF.